One sample yielded the 21 T cell receptor beta chains listed below, sequenced in a study of vaccination and CD4 T cells after COVID-19. Cultured CD4+ T cell DNA was sequenced using the Oncomine TCR Beta short-read assay. TCRdb reprocessed the PCR reads via MiXCR and lists one record per CDR3 protein. Among approximately 11,000 distinct CDR3 sequences listed, roughly 72% were seen once. The treatment: roughly 10-day PBMC culture with coronavirus spike peptide pools or control peptides (ViraFEST assay). No antigen has been assigned to these receptors. Material: CD4+ T cells from blood, cultured in vitro. These receptors all come from a human donor who had recovered from COVID-19.

This clonotype is large. V usage is TRBV20-1 and J usage is TRBJ2-7; 8 nucleotides line up with TRBD2. There are 14 residues in the CDR3. The germline V gene encodes CDR1 DFQATT and CDR2 SNEGSKA (reference sequence). J was trimmed by 0 bases and V by 7 bases; bases with no gene match: 8. The CDR3 DNA reads as TGCAGTGTACCCCGCGGGGGGAGCTCCTACGAGCAGTACTTC. It encodes CSVPRGGSSYEQYF.

V and J are TRBV25-1 and TRBJ2-3; 7 nucleotides agree with TRBD2. The CDR3 sequence is 18 residues long. The junction had 14 bases not matched to a gene; V was cut back by 5 bases and J by 0 bases. Germline V lookup: CDR1 MGHDK, CDR2 SYGVNS. The CDR3, as DNA: TGTGCCAGCAGTCCGCCGGGACTATCCCCTATTAGCACAGATACGCAGTATTTT. Its protein is CASSPPGLSPISTDTQYF.

This clonotype is a singleton in its sample. The V call is TRBV20-1, the J call TRBJ2-7, with TRBD2 matching 8 bases. CDR1 and CDR2 (germline): DFQATT, SNEGSKA (reference sequence). The CDR3 extends over 12 amino acids. Trimming cost V 5 bases and J 6 bases; bases outside gene matches: 6. The CDR3 reads CSAEREPSEQYF. CDR3 DNA sequence: TGCAGTGCTGAGCGGGAGCCCTCCGAGCAGTACTTC.

The CDR3 DNA sequence: TGTGCCAGTAAAGGCATGAACACTGAAGCTTTCTTT. This codes for CASKGMNTEAFF. The rearrangement links TRBV19 to TRBJ1-1, with D uncertain. The V end was cut by 7 bases, the J end by 0 bases, with 6 bases between. The germline CDR1 and CDR2 sequences are LNHDA and SQIVND (reference sequence). The CDR3 totals 12 residues.

This clonotype was seen a handful of times. The chain joins TRBV7-6 to TRBJ1-1; D is uncertain. The CDR3 covers 13 residues. From germline, CDR1 is SGHVS and CDR2 FNYEAQ. With 2 bases removed from V and 4 bases from J, the gap between germline ends came to 8 bases. The CDR3 region has the DNA TGTGCCAGCAGCTTAAATGAGGGCACTGAAGCTTTCTTT. It encodes CASSLNEGTEAFF.

This rearrangement joins TRBV28 to TRBJ1-1, with TRBD1 as a possible D gene (5 bases). Germline loops: CDR1 MDHEN, CDR2 SYDVKM. The V gene lost 7 bases and the J gene lost 10 bases, with 19 bases spanning the gap. This CDR3 is 13 amino acids long. CDR3 residues: CASTRDRNRGAFF. CDR3 coding DNA: TGTGCCAGCACCCGAGACAGAAATCGAGGAGCTTTCTTT.

This rearrangement joins TRBV5-6 to TRBJ2-3; D might be TRBD2 (5 bases). This CDR3 is built from 15 residues. Trimming pared 0 bases from V and 4 bases from J, leaving 12 bases between. Germline assignment: CDR1 SGHDT and CDR2 YYEEEE. The CDR3 nucleotides are TGTGCCAGCAGCTTGGTGGGCAGCGGCGCAGATACGCAGTATTTT. Residues: CASSLVGSGADTQYF.

The genes are TRBV10-1 and TRBJ2-7; 9 nucleotides match TRBD1. The CDR3 is 14 amino acids. Germline CDR1 is WNHNN and CDR2 is SYGVQD (reference sequence). With V trimmed by 7 bases and J by 5 bases, 9 bases remained unmatched. In DNA, the CDR3 is TGCGCCAGCATCCTCCGGGACAGGGACGACGAGCAGTACTTC. This translates into CASILRDRDDEQYF.

This chain uses TRBV7-9 with TRBJ2-3; tentatively, D is TRBD1 (6 bases). The CDR3 totals 14 residues. The germline V gene has CDR1 SEHNR and CDR2 FQNEAQ (reference sequence). The V end was cut by 3 bases, the J end by 3 bases, with 10 bases between. CDR3: CASSFGRGTDTQYF. Here the CDR3 DNA reads TGTGCCAGCAGCTTTGGAAGGGGGACAGATACGCAGTATTTT.

V gene TRBV7-9 combines with J gene TRBJ1-1, with D maybe TRBD1 (5 bases). The germline V gene encodes CDR1 SEHNR and CDR2 FQNEAQ (reference sequence). This CDR3 has 13 residues. V lost 1 base to trimming and J lost 4 bases, with 7 bases between them. The CDR3 DNA reads TGTGCCAGCAGCTTAGACGGGGGCACTGAAGCTTTCTTT. This sequence encodes CASSLDGGTEAFF.

The V and J genes are TRBV19 and TRBJ1-2, with D maybe TRBD1 (5 bases). The length of the CDR3 is 14 residues. V dropped 3 bases and J dropped 0 bases, with 8 bases sitting between them. Germline V gives CDR1 LNHDA, CDR2 SQIVND (reference sequence). CDR3 nucleotide sequence: TGTGCCAGTAGTATCTCAGGGTCTAACTATGGCTACACCTTC. Translation gives CASSISGSNYGYTF.

V gene TRBV3-1 combines with J gene TRBJ2-7; 8 bases agree with TRBD1. The V gene's germline CDR1 is LGHDT and CDR2 YNNKEL (reference sequence). The CDR3 runs 13 residues. V shed 6 bases, J shed 3 bases, and the junction held 4 bases outside the gene matches. The CDR3, as DNA: TGTGCCAGCAGTCGCGACAGGGGCTACGAGCAGTACTTC. Its translation: CASSRDRGYEQYF.

This chain joins TRBV5-4 and TRBJ1-1; D possibly corresponds to TRBD1 (5 bases). V lost 0 bases and J lost 0, with 12 bases in between. In germline, CDR1 is SGHNT, CDR2 YYREEE (reference sequence). The CDR3 is 16 residues long. The CDR3 DNA follows: TGTGCCAGCAGCTTGGGGGTGGGGCCCCTGAACACTGAAGCTTTCTTT. It translates to CASSLGVGPLNTEAFF.

CDR3 protein: CASSSQGLAGVLETQYF. CDR3 nucleotide sequence: TGTGCCAGCAGTAGCCAGGGACTAGCGGGAGTGTTGGAGACCCAGTACTTC. The chain carries TRBV12-3 or TRBV12-4 and TRBJ2-5; 14 nucleotides align to TRBD2. The CDR3 loop spans 17 amino acids. The trim removed 5 bases at V and 5 bases at J, leaving 10 bases unmatched.

This chain uses TRBV12-3 or TRBV12-4 with TRBJ1-5, with D possibly matching TRBD1 (5 bases). Trimming shortened V by 2 bases and J by 3 bases, and 11 bases separated the two germline ends. The CDR3 sequence is 15 residues long. The CDR3 nucleotides read TGTGCCAGCAGTTTAAGGGCGGGGGTCAATCAGCCCCAGCATTTT. Its translation is CASSLRAGVNQPQHF.

This clonotype was observed a single time. V gene TRBV20-1 combines with J gene TRBJ1-1; D possibly corresponds to TRBD1 (5 bases). Germline assignment: CDR1 DFQATT and CDR2 SNEGSKA (reference sequence). Trimming removed 0 bases from V and 4 bases from J, with 15 bases in between. The CDR3 runs to 15 residues. The CDR3 here is CSARDLFQGGTEAFF. Here the CDR3 DNA reads TGCAGTGCTAGAGATCTCTTCCAGGGAGGCACTGAAGCTTTCTTT.

This clonotype has just a few counts. V gene TRBV14 combines with J gene TRBJ1-2; the D gene is possibly TRBD1 (6 bases). Trimming pared 0 bases from V and 3 bases from J, leaving 14 bases between. The CDR3 length is 16 residues. From germline, CDR1 is SGHDN and CDR2 FVKESK. The CDR3: CASSQDFRGHYYGYTF. The CDR3 DNA reads TGTGCCAGCAGCCAAGACTTTAGGGGACATTACTATGGCTACACCTTC.

The chain carries TRBV21-1 and TRBJ1-1; TRBD1 is the table's D call, not checked against the DNA. TRBV21-1 is flagged as a pseudogene. The CDR3 has 15 amino acids. The CDR3 loop is CASSKGGTENTEAFF. The DNA for the CDR3 is TGTGCCAGCAGCAAAGGGGGGACGGAGAACACTGAAGCTTTCTTT.

This clonotype was observed a few times. A read error may produce the germline difference seen at one junction end. This chain uses TRBV19 with TRBJ2-7; TRBD2 matches at 8 bases. This CDR3 contains 13 residues. CDR1 is LNHDA, CDR2 SQIVND, per germline (reference sequence). In nucleotides, the CDR3 is TGTGCCAGTGGAAGGACTAGCTCCAACGAGCAGTACTTC. Amino acids: CASGRTSSNEQYF. The variable domain in full, with the rest retrieved from reference TRBV19 and TRBJ2-7, is DGGITQSPKYLFRKEGQNVTLSCEQNLNHDAMYWYRQDPGQGLRLIYYSQIVNDFQKGDIAEGYSVSREKKESFPLTVTSAQKNPTAFYLCASGRTSSNEQYFGPGTRLTVT.

The J gene is TRBJ1-4, the V gene TRBV7-2; D call uncertain. V shed 4 bases and J shed 11 bases, with 11 bases lying between them. The germline gives CDR1 SGHTA, CDR2 FQGNSA. This CDR3 is 12 amino acids long. The CDR3 nucleotides read TGTGCCAGCAGCTCGTATTCGGGGAAACTGTTTTTT. As protein: CASSSYSGKLFF. The full variable domain, rest sourced from reference TRBV7-2 and TRBJ1-4, is GAGVSQSPSNKVTEKGKDVELRCDPISGHTALYWYRQSLGQGLEFLIYFQGNSAPDKSGLPSDRFSAERTGGSVSTLTIQRTQQEDSAVYLCASSSYSGKLFFGSGTQLSVL.

The rearrangement uses TRBV7-9 and TRBJ2-2; tentatively, D is TRBD1 (6 bases). Trimming cost V 3 bases and J 3 bases, with 11 bases left between them. The CDR3 totals 15 residues. Germline lookup yields CDR1 SEHNR and CDR2 FQNEAQ (reference sequence). CDR3 nucleotide sequence: TGTGCCAGCAGCTTTAGGACAGAAGACACCGGGGAGCTGTTTTTT. Its protein product is CASSFRTEDTGELFF.